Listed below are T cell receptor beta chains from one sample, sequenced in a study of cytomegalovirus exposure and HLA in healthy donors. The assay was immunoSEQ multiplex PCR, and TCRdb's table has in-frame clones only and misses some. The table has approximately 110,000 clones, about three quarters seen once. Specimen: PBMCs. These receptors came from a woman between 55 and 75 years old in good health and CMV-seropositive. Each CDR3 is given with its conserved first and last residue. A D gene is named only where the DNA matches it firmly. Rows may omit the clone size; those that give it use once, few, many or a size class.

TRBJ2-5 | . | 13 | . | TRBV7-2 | TGTGCCAGCAGCCGCGACAGACAAGAGACCCAGTACTTC | CASSRDRQETQYF
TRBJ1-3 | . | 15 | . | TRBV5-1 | TGCGCCAGCAGTCCCGAACCGAACAGGGAATACACCATATATTTT | CASSPEPNREYTIYF
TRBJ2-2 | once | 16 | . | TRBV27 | TGTGCCAGCAGTTTATCCGCGACTAGTTCATCCGGGGAGCTGTTTTTT | CASSLSATSSSGELFF
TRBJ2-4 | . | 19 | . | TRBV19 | TGTGCCAGTAGTTCCCGAGGCGGAGGGGGCGATATGGCCAAAAACATTCAGTACTTC | CASSSRGGGGDMAKNIQYF
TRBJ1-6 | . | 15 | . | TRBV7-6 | TGTGCCAGCAGACCATCGGACACGAATAATTCACCCCTCCACTTT | CASRPSDTNNSPLHF
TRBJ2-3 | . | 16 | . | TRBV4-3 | TGCGCCAGCAGCCAAGATGGCAGGGGGGCACAGGATACGCAGTATTTT | CASSQDGRGAQDTQYF
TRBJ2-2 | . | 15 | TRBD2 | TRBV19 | TGTGCCAGTAGACAAAGCGGGACGAACACCGGGGAGCTGTTTTTT | CASRQSGTNTGELFF
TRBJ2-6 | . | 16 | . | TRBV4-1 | TGCGCCAGCAGCCAAGACGGGTTCTCCGGGGCCAACGTCCTGACTTTC | CASSQDGFSGANVLTF
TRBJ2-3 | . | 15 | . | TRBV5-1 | TGCGCCGGCAGCTTGACCGTTCCGGTCACAGATACGCAGTATTTT | CAGSLTVPVTDTQYF
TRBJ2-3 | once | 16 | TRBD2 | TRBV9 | TGTGCCAGCAGCGTCCCCAGCGGGGGGGCGGGGGATACGCAGTATTTT | CASSVPSGGAGDTQYF
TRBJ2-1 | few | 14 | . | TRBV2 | TGTGCCAGCAGGTTCCTCGACAGCAGCCATGAGCAGTTCTTC | CASRFLDSSHEQFF
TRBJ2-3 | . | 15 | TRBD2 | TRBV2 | TGTGCCAGCAGCCTAGTGGGGACTAGCGGAGATACGCAGTATTTT | CASSLVGTSGDTQYF
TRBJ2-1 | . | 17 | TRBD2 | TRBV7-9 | TGTGCCAGCAGCTTAGTATCGGGCCCCTGGGGGGGCAATGAGCAGTTCTTC | CASSLVSGPWGGNEQFF
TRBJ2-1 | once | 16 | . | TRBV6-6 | TGTGCCAGCACCTTGGGACTCTCCAACTCCTACAATGAGCAGTTCTTC | CASTLGLSNSYNEQFF
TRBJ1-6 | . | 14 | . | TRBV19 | TGTGCCAGTAGTTTGACAGATGGTAATTCACCCCTCCACTTT | CASSLTDGNSPLHF
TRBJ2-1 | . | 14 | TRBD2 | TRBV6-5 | TGTGCCAGCAGTCGACTAGCGGCATACAATGAGCAGTTCTTC | CASSRLAAYNEQFF
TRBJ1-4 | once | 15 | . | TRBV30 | TGTGCCTGGAGTTACCGGTCTTTGGCTAATGAAAAACTGTTTTTT | CAWSYRSLANEKLFF
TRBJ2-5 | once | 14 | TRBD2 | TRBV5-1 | TGCGCCAGCAGCCTGGGAACTAGCGGGGGGTTATTGGACTTC | CASSLGTSGGLLDF
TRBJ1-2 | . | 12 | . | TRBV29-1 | TGCAGCGTGGGCAGGGCGGACTATGGCTACACCTTC | CSVGRADYGYTF
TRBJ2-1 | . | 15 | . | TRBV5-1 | TGCGCCAGCAGCTTGGGTGGGGGCCCATCCAATGAGCAGTTCTTC | CASSLGGGPSNEQFF
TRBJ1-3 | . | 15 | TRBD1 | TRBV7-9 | TGTGCCAGCAGCCGAGCCGGGACAGCTGGAAACACCATATATTTT | CASSRAGTAGNTIYF
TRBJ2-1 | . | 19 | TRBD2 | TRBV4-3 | TGCGCCAGCAGCCAAGGTTTGACTAGCGGGAGAAGGGTGGGAAATGAGCAGTTCTTC | CASSQGLTSGRRVGNEQFF
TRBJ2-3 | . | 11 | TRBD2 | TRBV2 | TGTGCCAGCAGGCAAGCGGGGGGGCAGTATTTT | CASRQAGGQYF
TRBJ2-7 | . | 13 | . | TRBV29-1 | TGCAGCGTTGAAATCAGGGTATCGGGCGAGCAGTACTTC | CSVEIRVSGEQYF
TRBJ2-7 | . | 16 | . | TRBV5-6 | TGTGCCAGCAGCTTGGTCTTGGCGGGTGGCTCCTACGAGCAGTACTTC | CASSLVLAGGSYEQYF
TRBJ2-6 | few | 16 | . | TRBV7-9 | TGTGCCAGCAGCTTAGGTTCCGGGTCTGGGGCCAACGTCCTGACTTTC | CASSLGSGSGANVLTF
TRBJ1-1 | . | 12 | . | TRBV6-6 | TGTGCCAGCAGTTACCGACAGACTGAAGCTTTCTTT | CASSYRQTEAFF
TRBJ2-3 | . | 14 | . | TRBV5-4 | TGTGCCAGCGGCCAGACACTCCCCCCAGATACGCAGTATTTT | CASGQTLPPDTQYF
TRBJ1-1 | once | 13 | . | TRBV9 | TGTGCCAGCAGCGGAGGGATAGGGGGTGAAGCTTTCTTT | CASSGGIGGEAFF
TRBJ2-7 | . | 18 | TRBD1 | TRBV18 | TGTGCCAGCTCACCGATCCCGGGAGGGGACAGGGGAACTTACGAGCAGTACTTC | CASSPIPGGDRGTYEQYF
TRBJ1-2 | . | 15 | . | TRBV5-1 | TGCGCCAGCAGCCCATCGAGAGATTCTAGCTATGGCTACACCTTC | CASSPSRDSSYGYTF
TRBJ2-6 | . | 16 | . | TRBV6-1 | TGTGCCAGCAGTGAGTCCGCCTCTACTGGGGCCAACGTCCTGACTTTC | CASSESASTGANVLTF
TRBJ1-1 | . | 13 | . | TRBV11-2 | TGTGCCAGCAGCTTAGTGGGGCAGACTGAAGCTTTCTTT | CASSLVGQTEAFF
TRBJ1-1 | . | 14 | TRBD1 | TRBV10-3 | TGTGCCATCAGCAGACAGGGTATGAACACTGAAGCTTTCTTT | CAISRQGMNTEAFF
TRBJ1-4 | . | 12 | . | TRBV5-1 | TGCGCCAGCAGCCGGGATGGAGAAAAACTGTTTTTT | CASSRDGEKLFF
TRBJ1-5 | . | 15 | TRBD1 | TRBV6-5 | TGTGCCAGCAGAGCGGACAGGGGTGGGAATCAGCCCCAGCATTTT | CASRADRGGNQPQHF
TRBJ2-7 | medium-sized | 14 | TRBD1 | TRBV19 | TGTGCCAGTAGTCAGGGACAGGTGGGCTACGAGCAGTACTTC | CASSQGQVGYEQYF
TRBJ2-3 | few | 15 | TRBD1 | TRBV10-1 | TGCGCCAGCAGTCAGAGGACAGGGAGCACAGATACGCAGTATTTT | CASSQRTGSTDTQYF
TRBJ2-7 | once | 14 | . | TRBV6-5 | TGTGCCAGCAGTTACTTAGCAGGGAACTACGAGCAGTACTTC | CASSYLAGNYEQYF
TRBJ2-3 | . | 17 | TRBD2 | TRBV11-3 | TGTGCCAGCAGCTTAGGGAGACTAGCGGGGAGCACAGATACGCAGTATTTT | CASSLGRLAGSTDTQYF
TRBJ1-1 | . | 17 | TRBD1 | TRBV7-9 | TGTGCCAGCAGCTCGGGGGACAGGGGGATCTTGAACACTGAAGCTTTCTTT | CASSSGDRGILNTEAFF
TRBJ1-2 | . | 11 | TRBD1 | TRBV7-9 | TGTGCCAGCAGCCAAGGGGGCTATTACACCTTC | CASSQGGYYTF
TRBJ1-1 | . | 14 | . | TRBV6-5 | TGTGCCAGCAGCCCCCGCAGGGTGGACACTGAAGCTTTCTTT | CASSPRRVDTEAFF
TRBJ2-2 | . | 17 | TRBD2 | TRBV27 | TGTGCCAGCAGTTTACCAGTCCTAGCGGGAGTTTTCGGGGAGCTGTTTTTT | CASSLPVLAGVFGELFF
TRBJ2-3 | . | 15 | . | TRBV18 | TGTGCCAGCTCACCTCCACAGGAAAGAACAGATACGCAGTATTTT | CASSPPQERTDTQYF
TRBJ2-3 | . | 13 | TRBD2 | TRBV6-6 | TGTGCCAGCGGGAGGGGTAGCACAGATACGCAGTATTTT | CASGRGSTDTQYF
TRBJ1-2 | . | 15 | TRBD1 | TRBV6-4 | TGTGCCAGCAGTGACTGGTACAGGGGAAACTATGGCTACACCTTC | CASSDWYRGNYGYTF
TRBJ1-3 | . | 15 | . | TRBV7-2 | TGTGCCAGCAGCTTCCAGGGAACGTCTCCAAACACCATATATTTT | CASSFQGTSPNTIYF
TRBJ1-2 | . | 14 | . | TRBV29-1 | TGCAGCGTTGACGGGGAGGACCCGTACTATGGCTACACCTTC | CSVDGEDPYYGYTF
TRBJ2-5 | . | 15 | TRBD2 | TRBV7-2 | TGTGCCAGCAGCTTAGCTAGCGGGAAGCTTGAGACCCAGTACTTC | CASSLASGKLETQYF
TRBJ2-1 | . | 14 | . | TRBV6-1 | TGTGCCAGCAGTGCTCAGGGGTCCTACAATGAGCAGTTCTTC | CASSAQGSYNEQFF
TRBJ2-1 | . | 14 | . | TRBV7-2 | TGTGCCAGCACGTTGGGGCAAAAGGGAAATGAGCAGTTCTTC | CASTLGQKGNEQFF